This TCR beta chain was documented in a study of T cell changes during pregnancy in multiple sclerosis. Sequenced by immunoSEQ multiplex PCR; TCRdb stores in-frame clones only, minus some. The table has about 70,000 clones, more than 90% seen once. The CDR3 runs 16 residues. The germline V gene encodes CDR1 SGHVS and CDR2 FQNEAQ. V trimming: 2 bases; J trimming: 5 bases; junction bases outside the gene matches: 10. This sequence joins TRBV7-8 and TRBJ2-5, with 8 bases lining up with TRBD2. This receptor was obtained from a female donor with multiple sclerosis, enrolled in a pregnancy study. This sample comprised peripheral blood, obtained in the first trimester of pregnancy. This CDR3 is CASSLLRAGAGETQYF. CDR3 bases: TGTGCCAGCAGCTTACTGAGAGCGGGAGCCGGTGAGACCCAGTACTTC.